The rows below give T cell receptor beta chains drawn from one sample of a study of T cells in Graves' hyperthyroidism and ophthalmopathy. TCRdb redid the calling of the multiplex PCR reads with MiXCR, one entry per CDR3 protein. The repertoire has 100,000 to 140,000 distinct CDR3 sequences, approximately 15% of them found once; the top ten carry about 44%. Sequenced: blood. Receptor source: a woman in her forties or fifties with Graves' hyperthyroidism. Both conserved end residues are part of each CDR3. Fields, in order: D gene, V gene, clone size, J gene, CDR3 protein, CDR3 DNA. D genes are given only for firm matches. Only some rows state a clone size, as once, few, many or a class for expanded clones.

>TRBD1|TRBV14|many|TRBJ2-7
CASSPRQGFYEQYF
TGTGCCAGCAGTCCGAGACAGGGATTCTACGAGCAGTACTTC
>NA|TRBV11-2|many|TRBJ2-3
CASSGLWDSPDTQYF
TGTGCCAGCAGCGGCCTCTGGGATTCGCCAGATACGCAGTATTTT
>NA|TRBV11-2|many|TRBJ2-2
CASSLDDRSYTGELFF
TGTGCCAGCAGCTTAGACGACAGGAGTTACACCGGGGAGCTGTTTTTT
>TRBD2|TRBV6-1|many|TRBJ2-5
CASSVKTSAETQYF
TGTGCCAGCAGCGTGAAAACTAGCGCCGAGACCCAGTACTTC
>TRBD2|TRBV20-1|many|TRBJ2-5
CSALLTSGRVVSTQYF
TGCAGTGCCCTTCTGACTAGCGGGAGGGTAGTAAGTACCCAGTACTTC
>NA|TRBV19|many|TRBJ2-1
CASSILPFGNEQFF
TGTGCCAGTAGTATCCTACCCTTCGGCAATGAGCAGTTCTTC
>NA|TRBV11-2|many|TRBJ1-2
CASSLIAGDYGYTF
TGTGCCAGCAGCTTGATAGCAGGGGACTATGGCTACACCTTC
>NA|TRBV28|many|TRBJ1-2
CASSLGRGAGGYTF
TGTGCCAGCAGTTTGGGGCGGGGGGCTGGAGGCTACACCTTC
>TRBD2|TRBV20-1|many|TRBJ2-5
CSALLAGGRETQYF
TGCAGTGCTTTACTAGCGGGAGGGCGAGAGACCCAGTACTTC
>TRBD2|TRBV20-1|NA|TRBJ2-3
CSAPGTSGSADTQYF
TGCAGTGCCCCCGGGACTAGCGGTTCCGCAGATACGCAGTATTTT
>NA|TRBV10-3|many|TRBJ2-1
CAISGTSRSYNEQFF
TGTGCCATCAGTGGAACTAGCAGATCCTACAATGAGCAGTTCTTC
>TRBD2|TRBV4-1|many|TRBJ2-1
CASSQVASGSLNEQFF
TGCGCCAGCAGCCAAGTGGCTAGCGGGAGCCTAAATGAGCAGTTCTTC
>NA|TRBV28|many|TRBJ2-3
CASSTPPDTQYF
TGTGCCAGCAGCACCCCCCCGGATACGCAGTATTTT
>NA|TRBV18|many|TRBJ1-1
CASSPDRQGNTEAFF
TGTGCCAGCTCACCGGATCGGCAGGGGAATACTGAAGCTTTCTTT
>NA|TRBV15|many|TRBJ1-1
CATKRFGTEAFF
TGTGCCACCAAACGATTCGGGACTGAAGCTTTCTTT
>TRBD1|TRBV19|many|TRBJ1-1
CASADRANTEAFF
TGTGCCTCCGCGGACAGGGCGAACACTGAAGCTTTCTTT
>TRBD1|TRBV28|NA|TRBJ2-5
CATGGGQGIFVTETQYF
TGTGCCACCGGCGGGGGACAGGGCATTTTCGTGACAGAGACCCAGTACTTC
>NA|TRBV7-9|many|TRBJ2-5
CASSLREVETQYF
TGTGCCAGCAGCTTACGGGAAGTGGAGACCCAGTACTTC
>NA|TRBV28|many|TRBJ2-5
CASSFGPRGGETQYF
TGTGCCAGCAGTTTTGGGCCCAGGGGCGGGGAGACCCAGTACTTC
>TRBD2|TRBV11-2|NA|TRBJ2-3
CASSLDWPRRRLAGGTDTQYF
TGTGCCAGCAGCTTAGATTGGCCCCGTAGACGACTAGCGGGAGGCACAGATACGCAGTATTTT
>NA|TRBV4-1|many|TRBJ2-3
CASSFRQTDTQYF
TGCGCCAGCAGCTTCAGACAGACTGATACGCAGTATTTT
>TRBD2|TRBV11-3|many|TRBJ2-1
CASSVTSDNEQFF
TGTGCCAGCAGCGTAACTAGCGACAATGAGCAGTTCTTC
>NA|TRBV7-9|many|TRBJ2-1
CASSLRYASAIPGEQFF
TGTGCCAGCAGCTTACGTTATGCTAGCGCCATACCCGGGGAGCAGTTCTTC
>NA|TRBV29-1|many|TRBJ2-2
CSVEKGSVNTGELFF
TGCAGCGTTGAGAAGGGTAGCGTGAACACCGGGGAGCTGTTTTTT
>TRBD1|TRBV12-3/TRBV12-4|many|TRBJ1-5
CASSLSGGQGYQPQHF
TGTGCCAGCAGTTTGTCGGGGGGACAGGGTTATCAGCCCCAGCATTTT
>NA|TRBV7-8|many|TRBJ1-6
CASSLAGRGRGNSPLHF
TGTGCCAGCAGCTTAGCAGGGAGGGGACGGGGTAATTCACCCCTCCACTTT
>NA|TRBV3-1|many|TRBJ2-1
CASSQVDEQFF
TGTGCCAGCAGCCAAGTAGACGAGCAGTTCTTC
>NA|TRBV7-8|many|TRBJ2-3
CASSPVGTDTQYF
TGTGCCAGCAGCCCCGTGGGTACAGATACGCAGTATTTT
>NA|TRBV9|many|TRBJ1-2
CASSVDTNYGYTF
TGTGCCAGCAGCGTAGACACCAACTATGGCTACACCTTC
>TRBD1|TRBV5-1|many|TRBJ1-1
CASSMAPGQGAEGTEAFF
TGCGCCAGCAGCATGGCTCCGGGACAGGGGGCCGAAGGCACTGAAGCTTTCTTT
>NA|TRBV5-1|many|TRBJ1-1
CASSSARRNTEAFF
TGCGCCAGCAGCTCCGCCCGCAGAAACACTGAAGCTTTCTTT
>NA|TRBV2|many|TRBJ2-1
CASSVGEQFF
TGTGCCAGCTCTGTGGGGGAGCAGTTCTTC
>NA|TRBV7-3|many|TRBJ2-3
CASSLTPSGDTQYF
TGTGCCAGCAGCTTAACCCCCTCAGGGGATACGCAGTATTTT
>NA|TRBV10-3|many|TRBJ2-7
CAIRPGTSSSYEQYF
TGTGCCATCAGACCCGGGACTTCGAGCTCCTACGAGCAGTACTTC
>NA|TRBV24-1|many|TRBJ2-2
CAVQVNTGELFF
TGTGCCGTACAGGTTAACACCGGGGAGCTGTTTTTT
>NA|TRBV28|many|TRBJ1-5
CASSPFDIGGQPQHF
TGTGCCAGCAGTCCCTTCGACATCGGGGGTCAGCCCCAGCATTTT
>NA|TRBV14|many|TRBJ2-1
CASSQDRYNEQFF
TGTGCCAGCAGCCAAGATCGATACAATGAGCAGTTCTTC
>TRBD2|TRBV11-1|few|TRBJ2-5
CASSSGTSGKGETQYF
TGTGCCAGCAGCTCAGGGACTAGCGGGAAGGGAGAGACCCAGTACTTC
>TRBD1|TRBV11-1|NA|TRBJ1-5
CASSPGTGNQPQHF
TGTGCCAGCAGTCCCGGGACAGGGAACCAGCCCCAGCATTTT